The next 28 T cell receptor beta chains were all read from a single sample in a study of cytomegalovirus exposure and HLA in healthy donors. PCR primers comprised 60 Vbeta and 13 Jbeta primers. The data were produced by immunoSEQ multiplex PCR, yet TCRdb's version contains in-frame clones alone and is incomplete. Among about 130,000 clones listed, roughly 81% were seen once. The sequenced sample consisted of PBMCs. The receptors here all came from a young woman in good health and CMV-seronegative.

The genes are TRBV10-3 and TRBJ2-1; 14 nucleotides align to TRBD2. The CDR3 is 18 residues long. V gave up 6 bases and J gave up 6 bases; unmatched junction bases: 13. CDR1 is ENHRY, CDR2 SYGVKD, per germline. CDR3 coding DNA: TGTGCCATCAGGGAATACCGACTAGCGGGGGGGAGTATCAATGAGCAGTTCTTC. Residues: CAIREYRLAGGSINEQFF.

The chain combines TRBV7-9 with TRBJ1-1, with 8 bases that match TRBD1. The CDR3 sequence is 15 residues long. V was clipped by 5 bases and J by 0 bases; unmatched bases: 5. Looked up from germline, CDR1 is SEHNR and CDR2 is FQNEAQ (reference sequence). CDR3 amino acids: CASSPRTGMNTEAFF. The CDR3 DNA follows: TGTGCCAGCAGCCCCCGGACAGGGATGAACACTGAAGCTTTCTTT.

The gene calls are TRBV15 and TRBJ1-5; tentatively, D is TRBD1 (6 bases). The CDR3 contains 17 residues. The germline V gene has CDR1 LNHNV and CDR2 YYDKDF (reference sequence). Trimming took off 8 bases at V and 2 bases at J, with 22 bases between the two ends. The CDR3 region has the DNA TGTGCCACCTCCGCATTTAGGGCAGGGGAAGGCAATCAGCCCCAGCATTTT. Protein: CATSAFRAGEGNQPQHF.

The CDR3 DNA reads TGTGCCAGCAGCCGGGACAGGGCGGTCTCCGGGGAGCTGTTTTTT. Encoded protein: CASSRDRAVSGELFF. This chain connects TRBV5-8 to TRBJ2-2; 9 bases line up with TRBD1. Losses at the gene ends were 4 bases for V and 6 bases for J; bases not matched to a gene: 7. The CDR3 is made up of 15 amino acids. The germline gives CDR1 SGHTS, CDR2 YDEGEE.

CDR3: CASSAPERGRNTEAFF. The CDR3, as DNA: TGTGCCAGCAGTGCCCCTGAGAGAGGGCGAAACACTGAAGCTTTCTTT. The gene calls are TRBV6-1 and TRBJ1-1; D unclear. V lost 4 bases to trimming and J lost 2 bases, with 17 bases between them. The germline CDR1 and CDR2 sequences are MNHNS and SASEGT. This CDR3 has 16 residues.

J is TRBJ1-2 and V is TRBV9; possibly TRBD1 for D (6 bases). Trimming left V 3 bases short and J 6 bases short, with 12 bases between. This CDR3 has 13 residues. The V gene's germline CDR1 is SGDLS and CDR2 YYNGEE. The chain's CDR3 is CASSATGSHGYTF. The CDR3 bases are TGTGCCAGCAGCGCAACAGGGTCCCATGGCTACACCTTC.

The CDR3 DNA follows: TGTGCCAGCAGCCCTTTAGCGGGGGGTTACAATGAGCAGTTCTTC. It is translated as CASSPLAGGYNEQFF. The chain recombines TRBV6-5 with TRBJ2-1; 10 nucleotides line up with TRBD2. The V gene's germline CDR1 is MNHEY and CDR2 SVGAGI. This CDR3 spans 15 amino acids. The trim removed 6 bases at V and 4 bases at J, leaving 6 bases unmatched.

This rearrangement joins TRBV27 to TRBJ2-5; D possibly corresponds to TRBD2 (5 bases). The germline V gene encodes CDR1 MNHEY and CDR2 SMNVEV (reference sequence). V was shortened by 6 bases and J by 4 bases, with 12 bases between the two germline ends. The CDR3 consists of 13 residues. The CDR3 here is CASSPRVGETQYF. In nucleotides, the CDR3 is TGTGCCAGCAGCCCGAGGGTGGGAGAGACCCAGTACTTC.

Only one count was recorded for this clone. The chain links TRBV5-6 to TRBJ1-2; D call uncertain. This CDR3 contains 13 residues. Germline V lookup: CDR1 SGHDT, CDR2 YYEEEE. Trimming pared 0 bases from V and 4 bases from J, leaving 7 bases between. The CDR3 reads CASSLDQFYGYTF. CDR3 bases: TGTGCCAGCAGCTTGGACCAGTTCTATGGCTACACCTTC.

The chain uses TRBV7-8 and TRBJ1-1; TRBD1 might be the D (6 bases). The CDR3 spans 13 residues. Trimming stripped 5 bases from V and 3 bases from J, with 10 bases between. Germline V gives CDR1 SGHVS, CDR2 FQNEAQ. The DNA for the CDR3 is TGTGCCAGCAGCCTACAGGGCTACACTGAAGCTTTCTTT. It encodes CASSLQGYTEAFF.

The CDR3 loop is CASSAGGGYNEQFF. The CDR3, as DNA: TGTGCCAGCAGCGCAGGGGGCGGATACAATGAGCAGTTCTTC. The V call is TRBV13, the J call TRBJ2-1, with 8 bases aligning to TRBD1. The germline V gene has CDR1 PRHDT and CDR2 FYEKMQ (reference sequence). With V trimmed by 5 bases and J by 4 bases, 4 bases remained unmatched. CDR3 length: 14 residues.

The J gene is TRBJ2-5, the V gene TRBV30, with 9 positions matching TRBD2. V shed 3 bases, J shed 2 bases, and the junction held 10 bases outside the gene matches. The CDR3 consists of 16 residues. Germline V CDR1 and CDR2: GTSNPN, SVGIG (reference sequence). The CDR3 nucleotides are TGTGCCTGGAGACTAGCGGGTGTCCGCGATCAAGAGACCCAGTACTTC. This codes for CAWRLAGVRDQETQYF. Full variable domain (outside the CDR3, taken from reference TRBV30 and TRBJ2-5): SQTIHQWPATLVQPVGSPLSLECTVEGTSNPNLYWYRQAAGRGLQLLFYSVGIGQISSEVPQNLSASRPQDRQFILSSKKLLLSDSGFYLCAWRLAGVRDQETQYFGPGTRLLVL.

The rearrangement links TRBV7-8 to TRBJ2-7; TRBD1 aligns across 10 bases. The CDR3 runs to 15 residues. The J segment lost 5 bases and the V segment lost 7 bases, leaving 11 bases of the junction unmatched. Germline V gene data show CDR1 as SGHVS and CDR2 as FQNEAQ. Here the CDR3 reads CASTQMGQGRHEQYF. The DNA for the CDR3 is TGTGCCAGCACCCAAATGGGACAGGGGAGACACGAGCAGTACTTC.

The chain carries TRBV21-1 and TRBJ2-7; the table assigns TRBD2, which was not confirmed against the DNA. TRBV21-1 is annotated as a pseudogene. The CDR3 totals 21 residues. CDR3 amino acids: CASSSRKTSGRGFYRSYEQYF. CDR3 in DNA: TGTGCCAGCTCCAGCCGAAAAACTAGCGGGAGGGGGTTTTATAGAAGCTACGAGCAGTACTTC.

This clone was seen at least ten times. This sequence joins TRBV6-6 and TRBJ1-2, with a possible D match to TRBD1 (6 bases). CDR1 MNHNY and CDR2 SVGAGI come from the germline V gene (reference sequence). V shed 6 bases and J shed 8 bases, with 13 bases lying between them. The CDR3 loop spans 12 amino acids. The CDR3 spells CASSPDSLGYTF. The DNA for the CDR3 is TGTGCCAGCAGCCCGGACAGCTTGGGCTACACCTTC.

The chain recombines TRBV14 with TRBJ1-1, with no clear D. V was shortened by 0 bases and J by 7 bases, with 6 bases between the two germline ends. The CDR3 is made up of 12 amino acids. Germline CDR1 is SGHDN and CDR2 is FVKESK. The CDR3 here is CASSQDSDEAFF. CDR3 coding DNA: TGTGCCAGCAGCCAAGACAGCGATGAAGCTTTCTTT.

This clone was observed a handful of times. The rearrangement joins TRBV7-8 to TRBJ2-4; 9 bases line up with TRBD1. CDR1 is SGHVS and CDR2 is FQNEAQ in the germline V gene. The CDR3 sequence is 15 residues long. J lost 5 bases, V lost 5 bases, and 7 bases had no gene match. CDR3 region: CASSPEDRGENIQYF. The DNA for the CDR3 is TGTGCCAGCAGCCCCGAGGACAGGGGCGAAAACATTCAGTACTTC.

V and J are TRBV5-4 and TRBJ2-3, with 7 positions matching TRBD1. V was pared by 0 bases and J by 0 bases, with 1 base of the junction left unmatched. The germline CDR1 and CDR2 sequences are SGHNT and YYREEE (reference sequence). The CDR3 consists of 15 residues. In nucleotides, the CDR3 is TGTGCCAGCAGCTTGGGACAGGGTAGCACAGATACGCAGTATTTT. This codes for CASSLGQGSTDTQYF.

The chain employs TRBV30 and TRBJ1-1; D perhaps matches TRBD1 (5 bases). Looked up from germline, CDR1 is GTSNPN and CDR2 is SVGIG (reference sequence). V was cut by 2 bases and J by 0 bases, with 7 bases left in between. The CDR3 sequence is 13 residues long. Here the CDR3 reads CAWSRQLNTEAFF. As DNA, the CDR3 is TGTGCCTGGAGTCGACAGCTGAACACTGAAGCTTTCTTT.

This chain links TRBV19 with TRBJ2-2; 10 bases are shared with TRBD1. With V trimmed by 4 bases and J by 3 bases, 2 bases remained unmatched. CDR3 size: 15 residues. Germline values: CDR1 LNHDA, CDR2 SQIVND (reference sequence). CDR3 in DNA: TGTGCCAGTAGTAGGGACAGGGGATACACCGGGGAGCTGTTTTTT. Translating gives CASSRDRGYTGELFF.

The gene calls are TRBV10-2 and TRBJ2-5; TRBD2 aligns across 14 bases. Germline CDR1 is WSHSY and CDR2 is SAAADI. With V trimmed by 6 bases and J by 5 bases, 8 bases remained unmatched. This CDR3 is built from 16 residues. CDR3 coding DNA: TGCGCCAGCAGGGAGACTAGCGGGGGGGCGCGGGAGACCCAGTACTTC. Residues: CASRETSGGARETQYF.

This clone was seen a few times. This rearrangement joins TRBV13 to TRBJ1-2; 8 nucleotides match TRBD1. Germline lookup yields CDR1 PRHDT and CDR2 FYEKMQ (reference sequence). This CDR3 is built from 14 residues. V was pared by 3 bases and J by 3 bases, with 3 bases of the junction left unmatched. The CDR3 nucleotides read TGTGCCAGCAGCTTTGGGACAGGACACTATGGCTACACCTTC. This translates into CASSFGTGHYGYTF.

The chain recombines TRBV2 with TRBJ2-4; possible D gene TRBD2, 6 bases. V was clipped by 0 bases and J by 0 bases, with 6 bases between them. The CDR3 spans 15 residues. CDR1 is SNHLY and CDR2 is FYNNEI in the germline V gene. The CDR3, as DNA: TGTGCCAGCAGTGAAGCGGGACTAGCCAAAAACATTCAGTACTTC. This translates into CASSEAGLAKNIQYF.

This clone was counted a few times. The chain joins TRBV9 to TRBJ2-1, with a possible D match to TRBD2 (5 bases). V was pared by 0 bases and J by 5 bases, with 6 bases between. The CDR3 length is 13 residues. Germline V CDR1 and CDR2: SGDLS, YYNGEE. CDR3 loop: CASSVGGDNEQFF. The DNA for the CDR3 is TGTGCCAGCAGCGTAGGGGGAGACAATGAGCAGTTCTTC.

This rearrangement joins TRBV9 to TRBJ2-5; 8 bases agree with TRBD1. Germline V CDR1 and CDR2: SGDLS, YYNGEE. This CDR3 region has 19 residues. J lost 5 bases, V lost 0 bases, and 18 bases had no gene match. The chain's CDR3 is CASSVGPGGAGSRGETQYF. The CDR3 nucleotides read TGTGCCAGCAGCGTAGGGCCAGGGGGCGCGGGGTCCCGGGGGGAGACCCAGTACTTC.

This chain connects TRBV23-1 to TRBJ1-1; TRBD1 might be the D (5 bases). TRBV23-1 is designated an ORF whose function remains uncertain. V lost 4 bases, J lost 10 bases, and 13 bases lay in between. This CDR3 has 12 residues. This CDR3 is CASSRGTLGAFF. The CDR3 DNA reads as TGCGCCAGCAGTCGAGGGACTCTAGGAGCTTTCTTT.

The CDR3 nucleotides read TGTGCCAGCAGCTTGGACAGGCCATCTGAAGCTTTCTTT. As protein: CASSLDRPSEAFF. The chain joins TRBV5-4 to TRBJ1-1; tentatively, D is TRBD1 (5 bases). V lost 0 bases to trimming and J lost 6 bases, with 9 bases between them. Per the germline V gene, CDR1 is SGHNT and CDR2 is YYREEE (reference sequence). This CDR3 comprises 13 residues.

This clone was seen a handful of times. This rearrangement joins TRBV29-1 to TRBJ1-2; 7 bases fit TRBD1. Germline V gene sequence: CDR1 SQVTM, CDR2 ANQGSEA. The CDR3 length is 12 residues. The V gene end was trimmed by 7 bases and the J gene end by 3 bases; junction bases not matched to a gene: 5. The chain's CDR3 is CSADRDYYGYTF. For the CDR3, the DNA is TGCAGCGCAGACAGGGATTACTATGGCTACACCTTC. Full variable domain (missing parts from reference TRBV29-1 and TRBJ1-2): SAVISQKPSRDICQRGTSLTIQCQVDSQVTMMFWYRQQPGQSLTLIATANQGSEATYESGFVIDKFPISRPNLTFSTLTVSNMSPEDSSIYLCSADRDYYGYTFGSGTRLTVV.